These 25 T cell receptor beta chains originate from one sample sequenced in a study of early T cells in non-severe SARS-CoV-2 infection. TCRdb fed the 5' RACE reads into MiXCR, producing one record per CDR3 protein. In the table there are some 26,000 distinct CDR3 sequences, more than 4.5% of which are singletons. The sequenced sample consisted of whole blood. These receptors originate from an adult who was a healthcare worker with PCR-confirmed SARS-CoV-2 infection or an uninfected control (not recorded which).

At least ten counts were recorded for this clonotype. V usage is TRBV9 and J usage is TRBJ2-1, with D perhaps matching TRBD2 (5 bases). This CDR3 spans 16 amino acids. Germline assignment: CDR1 SGDLS and CDR2 YYNGEE. The germline V and J ends were trimmed by 4 bases and 9 bases, with 23 bases remaining between them. CDR3 region: CASSPRVGITPSEQFF. CDR3 coding DNA: TGTGCCAGCAGCCCGCGGGTGGGAATAACTCCCTCTGAGCAGTTCTTC.

CDR3 in amino acids: CASSPIGRGRAEAFF. In nucleotides, the CDR3 is TGTGCCAGCAGTCCCATCGGCAGGGGGAGGGCTGAAGCTTTCTTT. This rearrangement joins TRBV12-3 or TRBV12-4 to TRBJ1-1; 7 bases match TRBD1. V lost 5 bases, J lost 6 bases, and 12 bases stayed unmatched. CDR3 length: 15 residues.

This clonotype showed up just a few times. The CDR3 sequence is CASSTDRGAYNEQFF. CDR3 DNA sequence: TGTGCCAGTAGTACCGACAGGGGGGCCTACAATGAGCAGTTCTTC. This sequence joins TRBV19 and TRBJ2-1; 9 nucleotides agree with TRBD1. The CDR3 covers 15 residues. Germline V gives CDR1 LNHDA, CDR2 SQIVND (reference sequence). The ends lost 4 bases at V and 2 bases at J; junction bases unmatched: 3.

This clonotype occurred many times. The CDR3: CASSVDAGDTEAFF. The CDR3 bases are TGTGCCAGCAGCGTAGATGCAGGGGACACTGAAGCTTTCTTT. The gene calls are TRBV9 and TRBJ1-1, with D possibly matching TRBD1 (6 bases). V lost 0 bases and J lost 3, with 9 bases in between. Looked up from germline, CDR1 is SGDLS and CDR2 is YYNGEE. The CDR3 is made up of 14 amino acids.

The sample holds many counts of this clonotype. The rearrangement uses TRBV3-1 and TRBJ1-2; 7 nucleotides line up with TRBD1. V lost 1 base and J lost 3; bases outside the gene matches: 8. The length of the CDR3 is 16 residues. CDR1 LGHDT and CDR2 YNNKEL come from the germline V gene (reference sequence). This CDR3 is CASSQAGRGSDYGYTF. The CDR3, as DNA: TGTGCCAGCAGCCAAGCCGGCAGGGGGTCGGACTATGGCTACACCTTC.

This clonotype was detected a few times. The chain links TRBV3-1 to TRBJ2-3; TRBD2 agrees at 7 bases. V gave up 5 bases and J gave up 10 bases; unmatched junction bases: 12. This CDR3 has 14 residues. CDR1 LGHDT and CDR2 YNNKEL come from the germline V gene (reference sequence). CDR3 loop: CASSNGLGGVAQYF. CDR3 coding DNA: TGTGCCAGCAGCAACGGACTAGGCGGGGTCGCGCAGTATTTT.

Ten or more counts support this clonotype. The gene calls are TRBV2 and TRBJ2-3, with D tentatively TRBD1 (5 bases). V was clipped by 10 bases and J by 2 bases, with 10 bases between them. Germline-derived CDR1 and CDR2 are SNHLY and FYNNEI. This CDR3 spans 12 amino acids. The CDR3 DNA reads as TGTGCCATGGACAAGAACACAGATACGCAGTATTTT. Its translation: CAMDKNTDTQYF.

This clonotype was recorded at least ten times. The rearrangement joins TRBV30 to TRBJ1-2; D unresolved. Germline V CDR1 and CDR2: GTSNPN, SVGIG (reference sequence). The CDR3 loop spans 10 amino acids. The ends were cut back, 4 bases at V and 6 bases at J, with 6 bases in the middle. The CDR3 nucleotides read TGTGCCTGGATTCATGATGGCTACACCTTC. The encoded protein is CAWIHDGYTF. The full variable domain, in which reference TRBV30 and TRBJ1-2 provide the parts outside the CDR3, is SQTIHQWPATLVQPVGSPLSLECTVEGTSNPNLYWYRQAAGRGLQLLFYSVGIGQISSEVPQNLSASRPQDRQFILSSKKLLLSDSGFYLCAWIHDGYTFGSGTRLTVV.

In its sample, this clonotype was seen many times. The CDR3 nucleotides are TGTGCCAGCAGCCCGCAGGGGATTGCACCCCTCCACTTT. It translates to CASSPQGIAPLHF. The rearrangement uses TRBV27 and TRBJ1-6; D is possibly TRBD1 (6 bases). V was pared by 6 bases and J by 11 bases, with 14 bases between. This CDR3 has 13 residues. CDR1 is MNHEY and CDR2 is SMNVEV in the germline V gene (reference sequence).

This clonotype appeared a few times. Here the CDR3 DNA reads TGTGCCAGCTCACCACGGAAGGGGAGCGGGACTGAAGCTTTCTTT. This encodes CASSPRKGSGTEAFF. This chain joins TRBV18 and TRBJ1-1; weak D call: TRBD1 (5 bases). Germline CDR1 is KGHSH and CDR2 is LQKENI. The CDR3 consists of 15 residues. V lost 1 base, J lost 5 bases, and 14 bases lay in between.

At least ten counts were recorded for this clonotype. The V call is TRBV18, the J call TRBJ2-2; possible D gene TRBD2, 6 bases. Between the trimmed V and J ends, which lost 6 bases and 0 bases, there was a span of 14 bases. Germline CDR1 and CDR2: KGHSH and LQKENI. The CDR3 extends over 16 amino acids. As DNA, the CDR3 is TGTGCCAGCTCTTCCGACGCGGGGACGAACACCGGGGAGCTGTTTTTT. This gives the protein CASSSDAGTNTGELFF.

Concerning this clonotype: A much larger clone is a single base away; this may be a read error. This chain links TRBV29-1 with TRBJ2-7; 7 positions match TRBD2. There are 14 residues in the CDR3. Germline V gene lookup returns CDR1 SQVTM and CDR2 ANQGSEA. The V and J ends lost 2 bases and 3 bases, in that order; junction bases with no gene match: 7. The CDR3 DNA sequence: TGCAGCGTTGAATGCCTGGCTAGCGGCTACGAGCAGTACTTC. Amino acid sequence: CSVECLASGYEQYF.

This clonotype was recorded at least ten times. The chain couples TRBV29-1 to TRBJ1-1, with 9 bases identical to TRBD1. Germline assignment: CDR1 SQVTM and CDR2 ANQGSEA. The CDR3 sequence is 14 residues long. The junction had 7 bases not matched to a gene; V was cut back by 6 bases and J by 2 bases. The CDR3 DNA sequence: TGCAGCGTGGCACAGGGGGCGATTAACACTGAAGCTTTCTTT. This encodes CSVAQGAINTEAFF.

This clonotype was detected many times. The gene calls are TRBV7-2 and TRBJ1-3; the D is unclear. Germline V gene data show CDR1 as SGHTA and CDR2 as FQGNSA. The CDR3 spans 19 residues. V dropped 5 bases and J dropped 0 bases, with 23 bases sitting between them. In DNA form, the CDR3 reads TGTGCCAGCAGCCGTATTGCTCACCGGCAGAGGCGCTCTGGAAACACCATATATTTT. This translates into CASSRIAHRQRRSGNTIYF.

This clonotype was found once. A junction end diverges from the germline sequence, so it may reflect a read error. The chain is built from TRBV6-5 and TRBJ2-6, with TRBD1 matching over 7 bases. Germline CDR1 MNHEY, CDR2 SVGAGI. This CDR3 spans 16 amino acids. CDR3 in DNA: TGTGCCAGCAGTTCGGACAGGCCCGCTGGGACCAACGTCCTGACTTTC. The encoded protein is CASSSDRPAGTNVLTF.

This clonotype has a count of ten or more. At one end the junction does not follow the germline gene, possibly because of a read error. The V gene is TRBV6-5, the J gene TRBJ1-1, with 7 bases aligning to TRBD1. Per the germline V gene, CDR1 is MNHEY and CDR2 is SVGAGI. This CDR3 is 16 amino acids long. The CDR3 protein is CATRTGILQGYTEVFF. The CDR3 DNA is TGTGCCACTCGGACAGGTATTTTGCAGGGATACACTGAAGTTTTCTTT.

This rearrangement joins TRBV4-1 to TRBJ2-7; D gene uncertain. Trimming removed 4 bases from V and 4 bases from J, with 20 bases in between. The CDR3 loop spans 16 amino acids. Germline assignment: CDR1 MGHRA and CDR2 YSYEKL. CDR3 sequence (DNA): TGCGCCAGCAGCCTAAGACGGGCGGATGACGGGTACGAGCAGTACTTC. Amino acid sequence: CASSLRRADDGYEQYF.

This clonotype was recorded many times. The chain is built from TRBV6-7 and TRBJ1-5; 8 nucleotides match TRBD1. TRBV6-7 is known as an ORF, though its function is uncertain. The V segment lost 0 bases and the J segment 6 bases; nucleotides outside the gene matches: 4. The CDR3 is 15 residues long. The CDR3 DNA reads as TGTGCCAGCAGTTACTCGGACAGGGTGAGTCAGCCCCAGCATTTT. This sequence encodes CASSYSDRVSQPQHF.

This clonotype was counted only a few times. V is TRBV11-2 and J is TRBJ2-2, with 10 positions matching TRBD2. This CDR3 is built from 15 residues. The germline V gene has CDR1 SGHAT and CDR2 FQNNGV. The V and J ends lost 5 bases and 9 bases, in that order; junction bases with no gene match: 9. The CDR3 sequence is CASSTQREGLRELFF. DNA for the CDR3: TGTGCCAGCAGCACCCAGCGGGAGGGCCTCCGGGAGCTGTTTTTT. Looking up the rest from reference TRBV11-2 and TRBJ2-2 gives the full variable domain: EAGVAQSPRYKIIEKRQSVAFWCNPISGHATLYWYQQILGQGPKLLIQFQNNGVVDDSQLPKDRFSAERLKGVDSTLKIQPAKLEDSAVYLCASSTQREGLRELFFGEGSRLTVL.

This clonotype came up many times. The V and J genes are TRBV5-4 and TRBJ2-1; perhaps TRBD2 as D (6 bases). This CDR3 contains 16 residues. V lost 1 base and J 0 bases, leaving 11 bases between the germline ends. CDR1 is SGHNT and CDR2 is YYREEE in the germline V gene (reference sequence). Here the CDR3 DNA reads TGTGCCAGCAGCTTGCGCGGCGGGGCCTCCTACAATGAGCAGTTCTTC. It codes for CASSLRGGASYNEQFF.

The table lists this clonotype with many counts. The J gene is TRBJ2-3, the V gene TRBV11-2; the D is unclear. Trimming stripped 2 bases from V and 6 bases from J, with 3 bases between. The germline gives CDR1 SGHAT, CDR2 FQNNGV. The CDR3 loop spans 11 amino acids. CDR3 amino acids: CASSLRDTQYF. As DNA, the CDR3 is TGTGCCAGCAGCTTAAGGGATACGCAGTATTTT.

This clonotype was detected only a few times. The V and J genes are TRBV4-2 and TRBJ2-1; 13 nucleotides line up with TRBD2. The CDR3 totals 17 residues. CDR1 is LGHNA and CDR2 is YNFKEQ in the germline V gene. Losses at the gene ends were 4 bases for V and 6 bases for J; bases not matched to a gene: 9. The CDR3 nucleotides read TGTGCCAGCAGCCTAGACACTAGCGGGAGGGGTGGCAATGAGCAGTTCTTC. Translating gives CASSLDTSGRGGNEQFF.

This clonotype was seen a few times. This chain connects TRBV4-1 to TRBJ1-2; TRBD1 matches 7 bases. Germline V gene lookup returns CDR1 MGHRA and CDR2 YSYEKL. The CDR3 sequence is 14 residues long. V was pared by 5 bases and J by 4 bases, with 7 bases of the junction left unmatched. The CDR3 coding sequence is TGCGCCAGCAGCAAGACAGGGACTTTCTATGGCTACACCTTC. It encodes CASSKTGTFYGYTF.

This clonotype appeared many times. This chain links TRBV15 with TRBJ2-1; the D is unclear. This CDR3 has 15 residues. Germline-derived CDR1 and CDR2 are LNHNV and YYDKDF (reference sequence). V lost 8 bases, J lost 1 base, and 15 bases lay in between. As DNA, the CDR3 is TGTGCCACCGGCCAAGGGTACCGGTCCTACAATGAGCAGTTCTTC. It translates to CATGQGYRSYNEQFF.

The V call is TRBV7-6, the J call TRBJ1-1; a weak D match, TRBD1 (6 bases). The V gene lost 5 bases and the J gene lost 1 base, with 11 bases spanning the gap. Looked up from germline, CDR1 is SGHVS and CDR2 is FNYEAQ. This CDR3 has 14 residues. CDR3 DNA: TGTGCCAGCAGCATTTCGGACAGGAACACTGAAGCTTTCTTT. Translating it yields CASSISDRNTEAFF.